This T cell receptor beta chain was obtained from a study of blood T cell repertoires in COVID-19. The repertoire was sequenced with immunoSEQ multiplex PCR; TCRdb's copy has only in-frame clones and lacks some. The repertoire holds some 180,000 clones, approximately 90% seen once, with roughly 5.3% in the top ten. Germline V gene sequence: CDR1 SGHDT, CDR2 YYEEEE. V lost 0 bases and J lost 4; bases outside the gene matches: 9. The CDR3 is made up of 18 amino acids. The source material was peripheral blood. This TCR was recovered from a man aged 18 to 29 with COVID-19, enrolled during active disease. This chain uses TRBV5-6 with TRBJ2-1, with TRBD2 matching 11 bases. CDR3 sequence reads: CASSLGLYGTSGYNEQFF. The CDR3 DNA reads TGTGCCAGCAGCTTGGGTTTATACGGGACTAGCGGATACAATGAGCAGTTCTTC.